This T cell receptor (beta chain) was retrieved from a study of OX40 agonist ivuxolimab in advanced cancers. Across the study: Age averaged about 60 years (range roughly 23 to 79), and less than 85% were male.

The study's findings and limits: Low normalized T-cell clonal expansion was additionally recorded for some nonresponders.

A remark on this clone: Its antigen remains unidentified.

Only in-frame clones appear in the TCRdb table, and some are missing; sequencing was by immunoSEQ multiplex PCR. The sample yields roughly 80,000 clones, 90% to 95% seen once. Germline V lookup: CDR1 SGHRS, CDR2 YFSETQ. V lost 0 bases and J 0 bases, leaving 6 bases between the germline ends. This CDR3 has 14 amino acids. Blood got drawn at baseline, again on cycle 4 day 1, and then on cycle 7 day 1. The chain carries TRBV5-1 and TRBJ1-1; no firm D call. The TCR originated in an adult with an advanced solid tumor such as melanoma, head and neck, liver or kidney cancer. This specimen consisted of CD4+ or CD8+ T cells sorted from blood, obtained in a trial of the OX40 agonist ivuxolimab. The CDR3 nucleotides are TGCGCCAGCAGCTTGGATCGGTTGAACACTGAAGCTTTCTTT. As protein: CASSLDRLNTEAFF.